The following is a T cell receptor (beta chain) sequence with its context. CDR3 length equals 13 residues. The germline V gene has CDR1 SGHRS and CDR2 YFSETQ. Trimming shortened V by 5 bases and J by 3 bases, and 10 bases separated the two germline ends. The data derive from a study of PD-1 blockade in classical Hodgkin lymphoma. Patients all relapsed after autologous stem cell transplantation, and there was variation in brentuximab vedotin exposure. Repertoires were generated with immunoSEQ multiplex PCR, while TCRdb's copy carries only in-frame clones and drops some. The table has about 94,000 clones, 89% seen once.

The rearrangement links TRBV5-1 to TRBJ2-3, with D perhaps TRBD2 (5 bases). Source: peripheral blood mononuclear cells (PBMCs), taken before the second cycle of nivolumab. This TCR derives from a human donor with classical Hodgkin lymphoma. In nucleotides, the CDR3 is TGCGCCAGCAGTTGGACTGAAACAGATACGCAGTATTTT. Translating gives CASSWTETDTQYF.